The 5 T cell receptor beta chains presented below share a single source sample, sequenced in a study of CD8 T cells in Susac syndrome. Random hexamers were used to reverse transcribe an amount of roughly 0.5 to 1 ug RNA. TCRdb re-called the immunoSEQ multiplex PCR reads with MiXCR, one entry per CDR3 protein. The sample records more than 110,000 distinct CDR3 sequences, 94% being singletons. The sample comprised CD8+ T cells from PBMCs. Receptors originate from a human donor in good health.

The V and J genes are TRBV5-4 and TRBJ1-1; D is unclear. V was clipped by 5 bases and J by 6 bases, with 17 bases between them. CDR1 and CDR2 from the germline V gene are SGHNT and YYREEE (reference sequence). CDR3 size: 14 residues. DNA for the CDR3: TGTGCCAGCAGTCTCGGACCCGGCGGGGCTGAAGCTTTCTTT. Translated: CASSLGPGGAEAFF.

V usage is TRBV20-1 and J usage is TRBJ1-1; D ambiguous. The CDR3 covers 14 residues. From germline, CDR1 is DFQATT and CDR2 SNEGSKA (reference sequence). With 4 bases removed from V and 4 bases from J, the gap between germline ends came to 16 bases. The CDR3: CSATVLGFSTEAFF. CDR3 in DNA: TGCAGTGCTACGGTTTTGGGGTTTAGCACTGAAGCTTTCTTT.

A note on this clonotype: No DNA is shown, since the ends of the CDR3 on it are uncertain; the CDR3 is the one TCRdb lists. The rearrangement joins TRBV27 to TRBJ2-1; the listed D gene, TRBD2, was not tested against the DNA. The CDR3 contains 16 residues when both ends are counted. CDR1 and CDR2 from the germline V gene are MNHEY and SMNVEV (reference sequence). This CDR3 reads CASSFLESTGRNEQFF.

The V and J genes are TRBV7-3 and TRBJ2-3, with a possible D match to TRBD1 (6 bases). The CDR3 is 13 residues long. The germline V and J ends were trimmed by 3 bases and 5 bases, with 9 bases remaining between them. Looked up from germline, CDR1 is SGHTA and CDR2 is FQGTGA. CDR3 in DNA: TGTGCCAGCAGCTTTTCAGGGGAAGATACGCAGTATTTT. Protein product: CASSFSGEDTQYF.

This chain uses TRBV29-1 with TRBJ1-2; TRBD1 matches at 7 bases. The germline V gene encodes CDR1 SQVTM and CDR2 ANQGSEA. The CDR3 is 14 amino acids. V gave up 7 bases and J gave up 8 bases; unmatched junction bases: 16. The CDR3 sequence: CSALIRDLGGGYTF. The CDR3 DNA reads as TGCAGCGCCCTGATCCGGGACTTAGGGGGCGGCTACACCTTC.